This TCR beta chain was captured by sequencing in a study of glioma-infiltrating T cells. The CDR3 is 16 amino acids. Per the germline V gene, CDR1 is ENHRY and CDR2 is SYGVKD. On this clonotype: Germline is not matched at one junction end, which may reflect a read error.

Amplification of TCR alpha and beta CDR3 regions from RNA used iRepertoire nested multiplex PCR. For one-step reverse transcription and amplification, 100-400 ng of tissue mRNA or PBMC total RNA was used. TCRdb reprocessed the multiplex PCR reads via MiXCR and lists one record per CDR3 protein. The sample lists 150,000 to 200,000 distinct CDR3 sequences; more than 30% were seen once. The chain couples TRBV10-3 to TRBJ2-1; D might be TRBD2 (5 bases). The sample taken for sequencing was glioma tissue, nonneoplastic brain tissue, or PBMCs (not recorded which). This TCR derives from a human donor with low-grade glioma or glioblastoma, undergoing nonglioma brain surgery, or in good health (not recorded which). The CDR3 nucleotides read TGTGCCATCAGTGAGAACCCGGCTAGCTCCTACAATGAGCGGTTCTTC. This translates into CAISENPASSYNERFF.